This T cell receptor (beta chain) comes out of a study of blood T cell repertoires in COVID-19. Study information: T cells, B-cell-depleted T cells, or PBMCs provided the cDNA or gDNA that served as material.

CDR3 length equals 15 residues. CDR1 is KGHSH and CDR2 is LQKENI in the germline V gene. J was trimmed by 0 bases and V by 3 bases; bases with no gene match: 4. The table came from immunoSEQ multiplex PCR; TCRdb's copy has only in-frame clones and leaves some out. The sample records approximately 240,000 clones, around four fifths being singletons. This TCR was recovered from a woman aged 55 to 70 with active or convalescent COVID-19. The sequenced sample was peripheral blood. J is TRBJ1-2 and V is TRBV18, with 7 bases lining up with TRBD1. The CDR3 protein is CASSPGQDSNYGYTF. The CDR3 nucleotides read TGTGCCAGCTCACCCGGACAGGACTCTAACTATGGCTACACCTTC.